This TCR beta chain was sequenced for a study of follicular helper T cells after annual influenza vaccination. This clone was seen just once. Time point meaning: 2015-2016 season, 7 days after influenza vaccination. The table came from immunoSEQ multiplex PCR; TCRdb's copy has only in-frame clones and leaves some out. The sample includes 4,000 to 5,500 clones, 83% seen only once; the top ten take 1% to 1.5%. V was cut by 5 bases and J by 0 bases, with 13 bases left in between. Germline V gene lookup returns CDR1 MGHDK and CDR2 SYGVNS. The CDR3 is 15 residues long. The genes are TRBV25-1 and TRBJ2-5, with TRBD1 as a possible D gene (5 bases). This clonotype was sampled from an adult who received the influenza vaccine. The sample in question was CXCR5+ CD38- circulating T follicular helper cells from blood, obtained 7 days after influenza vaccination. Subset of the sample: circulating Tfh, non-naive CD4+CXCR5+PD-1+ (ICOS+CD38+ or ICOS-CD38-). The CDR3 coding sequence is TGTGCCAGCAGTCCCGTCAGGGCCTACCAAGAGACCCAGTACTTC. Its translation: CASSPVRAYQETQYF.